This record concerns one T cell receptor (beta chain) sequence. Antigen unknown. The ends were cut back, 3 bases at V and 5 bases at J, with 13 bases in the middle. This CDR3 is 14 amino acids long. This sample is part of a study of T cells in Graves' hyperthyroidism and ophthalmopathy. Study results and limitations: Ophthalmopathy could be told apart from stable hyperthyroidism with a 13 V-J model. Among thyroid clonotypes expanded above 0.001, most also appeared in blood.

Template material for amplifying TCR beta CDR3 regions consisted of RNA transcripts. The study used the HTBI primer set for a first-round RT-PCR of the TCR CDR3. In TCRdb, the multiplex PCR reads were re-called with MiXCR into one record per CDR3 protein. This sample has a few hundred thousand distinct CDR3 sequences; under 20% occur once, and the top ten carry 3.7%. The authors deemed Graves' hyperthyroidism stable absent ophthalmopathy progression within 18 months. What was sequenced was blood. The clonotype comes from a woman between 18 and 29 years old with Graves' hyperthyroidism. The V gene is TRBV12-3 or TRBV12-4, the J gene TRBJ2-5; no definite D call. CDR3 nucleotide sequence: TGTGCCAGCAGTTTCCGTAAAGCCCAGGAGACCCAGTACTTC. It codes for CASSFRKAQETQYF.